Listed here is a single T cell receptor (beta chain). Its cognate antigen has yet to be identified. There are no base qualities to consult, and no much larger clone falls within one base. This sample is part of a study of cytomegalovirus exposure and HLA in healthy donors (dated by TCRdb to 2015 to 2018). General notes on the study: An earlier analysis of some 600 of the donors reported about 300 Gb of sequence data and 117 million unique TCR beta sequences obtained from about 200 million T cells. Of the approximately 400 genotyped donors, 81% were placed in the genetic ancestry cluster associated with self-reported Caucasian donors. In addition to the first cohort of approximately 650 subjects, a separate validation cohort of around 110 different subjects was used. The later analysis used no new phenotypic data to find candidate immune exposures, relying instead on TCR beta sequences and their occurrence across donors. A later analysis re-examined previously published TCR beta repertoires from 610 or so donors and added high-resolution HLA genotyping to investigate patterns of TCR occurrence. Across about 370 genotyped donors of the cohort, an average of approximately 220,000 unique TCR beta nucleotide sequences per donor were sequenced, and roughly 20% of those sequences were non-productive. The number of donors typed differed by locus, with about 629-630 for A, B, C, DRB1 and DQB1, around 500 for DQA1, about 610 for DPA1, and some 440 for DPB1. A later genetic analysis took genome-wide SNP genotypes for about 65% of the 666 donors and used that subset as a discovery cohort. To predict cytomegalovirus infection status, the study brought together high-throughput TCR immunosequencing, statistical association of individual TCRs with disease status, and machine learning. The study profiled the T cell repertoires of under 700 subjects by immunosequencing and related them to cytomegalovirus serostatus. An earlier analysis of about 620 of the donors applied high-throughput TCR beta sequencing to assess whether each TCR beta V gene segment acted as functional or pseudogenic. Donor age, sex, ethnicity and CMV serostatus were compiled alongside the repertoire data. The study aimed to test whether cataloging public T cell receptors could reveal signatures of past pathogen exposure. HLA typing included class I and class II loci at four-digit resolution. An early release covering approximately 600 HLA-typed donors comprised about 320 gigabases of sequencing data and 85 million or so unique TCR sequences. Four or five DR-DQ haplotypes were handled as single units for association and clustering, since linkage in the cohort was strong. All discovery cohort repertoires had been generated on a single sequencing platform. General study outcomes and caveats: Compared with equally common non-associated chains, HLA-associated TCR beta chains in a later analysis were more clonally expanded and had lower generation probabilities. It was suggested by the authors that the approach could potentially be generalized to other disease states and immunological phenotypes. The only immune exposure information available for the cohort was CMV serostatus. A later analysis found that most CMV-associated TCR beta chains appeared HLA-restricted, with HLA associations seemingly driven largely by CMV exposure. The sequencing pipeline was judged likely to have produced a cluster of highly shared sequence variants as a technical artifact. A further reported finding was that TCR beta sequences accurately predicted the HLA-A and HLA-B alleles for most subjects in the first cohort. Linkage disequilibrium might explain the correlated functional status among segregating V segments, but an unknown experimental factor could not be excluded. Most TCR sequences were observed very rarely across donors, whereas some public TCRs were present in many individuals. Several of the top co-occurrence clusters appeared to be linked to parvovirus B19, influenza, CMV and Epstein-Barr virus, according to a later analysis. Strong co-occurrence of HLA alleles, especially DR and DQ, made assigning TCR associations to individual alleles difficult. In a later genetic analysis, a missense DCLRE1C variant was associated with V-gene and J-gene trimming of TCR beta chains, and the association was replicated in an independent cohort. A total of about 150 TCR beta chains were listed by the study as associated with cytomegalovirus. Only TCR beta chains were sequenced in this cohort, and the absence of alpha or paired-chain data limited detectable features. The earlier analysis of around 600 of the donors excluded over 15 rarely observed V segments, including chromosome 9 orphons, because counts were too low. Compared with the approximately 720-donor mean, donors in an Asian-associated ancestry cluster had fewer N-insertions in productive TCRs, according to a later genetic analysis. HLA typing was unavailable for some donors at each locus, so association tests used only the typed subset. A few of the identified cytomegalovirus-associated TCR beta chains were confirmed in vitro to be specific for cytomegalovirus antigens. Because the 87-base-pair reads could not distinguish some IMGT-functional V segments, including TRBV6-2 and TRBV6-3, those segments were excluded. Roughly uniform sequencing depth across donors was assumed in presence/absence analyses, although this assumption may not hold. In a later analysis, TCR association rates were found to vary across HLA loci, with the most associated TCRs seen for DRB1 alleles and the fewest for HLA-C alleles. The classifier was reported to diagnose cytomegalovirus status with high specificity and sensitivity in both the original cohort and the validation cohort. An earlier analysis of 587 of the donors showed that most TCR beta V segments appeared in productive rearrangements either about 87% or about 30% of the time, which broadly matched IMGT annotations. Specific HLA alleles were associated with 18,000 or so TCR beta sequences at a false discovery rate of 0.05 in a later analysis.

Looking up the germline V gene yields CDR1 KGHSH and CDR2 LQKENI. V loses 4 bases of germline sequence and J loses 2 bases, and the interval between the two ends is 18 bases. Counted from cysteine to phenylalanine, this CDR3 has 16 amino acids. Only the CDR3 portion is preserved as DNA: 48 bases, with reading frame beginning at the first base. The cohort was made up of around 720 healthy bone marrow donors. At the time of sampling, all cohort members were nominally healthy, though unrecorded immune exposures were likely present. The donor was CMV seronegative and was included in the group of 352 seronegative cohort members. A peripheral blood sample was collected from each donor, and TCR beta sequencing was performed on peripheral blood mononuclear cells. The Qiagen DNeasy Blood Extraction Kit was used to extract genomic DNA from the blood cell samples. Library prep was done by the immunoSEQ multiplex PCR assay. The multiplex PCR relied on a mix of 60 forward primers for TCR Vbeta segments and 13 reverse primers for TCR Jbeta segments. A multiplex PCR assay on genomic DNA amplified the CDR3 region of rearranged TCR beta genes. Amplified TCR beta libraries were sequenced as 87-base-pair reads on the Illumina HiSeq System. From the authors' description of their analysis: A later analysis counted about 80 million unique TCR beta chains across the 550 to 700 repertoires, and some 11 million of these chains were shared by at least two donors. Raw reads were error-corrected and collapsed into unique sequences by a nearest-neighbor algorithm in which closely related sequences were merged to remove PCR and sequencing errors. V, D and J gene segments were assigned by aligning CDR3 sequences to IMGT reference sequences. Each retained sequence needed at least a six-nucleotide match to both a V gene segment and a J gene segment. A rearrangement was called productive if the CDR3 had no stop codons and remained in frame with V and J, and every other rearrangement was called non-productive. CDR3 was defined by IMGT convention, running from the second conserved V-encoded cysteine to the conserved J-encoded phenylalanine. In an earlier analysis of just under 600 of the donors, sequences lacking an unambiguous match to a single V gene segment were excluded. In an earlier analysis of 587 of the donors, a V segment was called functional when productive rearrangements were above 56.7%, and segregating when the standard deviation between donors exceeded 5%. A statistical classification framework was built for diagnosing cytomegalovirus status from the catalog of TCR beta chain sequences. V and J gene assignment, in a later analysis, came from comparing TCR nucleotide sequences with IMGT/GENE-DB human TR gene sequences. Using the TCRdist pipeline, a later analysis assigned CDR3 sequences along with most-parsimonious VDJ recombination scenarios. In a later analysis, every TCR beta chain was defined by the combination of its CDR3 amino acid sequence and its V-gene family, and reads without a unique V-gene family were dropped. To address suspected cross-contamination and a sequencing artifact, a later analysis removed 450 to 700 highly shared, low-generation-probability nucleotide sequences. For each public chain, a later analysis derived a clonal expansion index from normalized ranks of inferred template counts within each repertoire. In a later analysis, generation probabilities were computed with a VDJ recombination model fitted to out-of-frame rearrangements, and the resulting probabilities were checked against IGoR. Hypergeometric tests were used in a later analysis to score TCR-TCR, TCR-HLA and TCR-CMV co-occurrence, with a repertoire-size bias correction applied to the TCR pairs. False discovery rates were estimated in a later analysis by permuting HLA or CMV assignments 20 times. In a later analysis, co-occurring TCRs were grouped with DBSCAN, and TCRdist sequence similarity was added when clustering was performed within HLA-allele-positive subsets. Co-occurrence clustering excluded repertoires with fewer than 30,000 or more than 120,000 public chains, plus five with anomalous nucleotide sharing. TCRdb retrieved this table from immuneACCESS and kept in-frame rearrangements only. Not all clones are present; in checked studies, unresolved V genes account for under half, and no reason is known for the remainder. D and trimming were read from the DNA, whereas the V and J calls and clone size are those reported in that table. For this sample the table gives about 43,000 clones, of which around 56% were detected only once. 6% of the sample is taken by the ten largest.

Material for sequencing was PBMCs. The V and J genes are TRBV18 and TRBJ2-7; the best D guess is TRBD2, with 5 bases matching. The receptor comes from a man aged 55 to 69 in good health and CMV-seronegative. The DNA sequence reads TGTGCCAGCTCACTCCTGGCCAGCGGTCAAACCTACGAGCAGTACTTC. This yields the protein CASSLLASGQTYEQYF.